These T cell receptor beta chains were read from a single sample in a study of long-term antiretroviral therapy in people with HIV. Produced via immunoSEQ multiplex PCR; TCRdb's table is partial and in-frame only. The table shows around 29,000 clones, with roughly 96% occurring only once. The specimen was unsorted PBMCs, collected approximately 6.3 years after starting antiretroviral therapy. The receptors originated from a man aged 25 to 40 with HIV. The CDR3 runs from the conserved cysteine through the conserved F or W. D genes are given only for firm matches. The size entry is marked missing in some rows and otherwise reads once, few, many or a size class.

TRBV11-2	NA	NA	TRBJ1-1	CASSLDRNTEAFF	TGTGCCAGCAGCTTGGACAGGAACACTGAAGCTTTCTTT
TRBV13	NA	NA	TRBJ2-1	CASSPSDREFF	TGTGCCAGCAGCCCCTCGGATAGGGAGTTCTTC
TRBV5-1	NA	NA	TRBJ1-2	CASSSSGKNYGYTF	TGCGCCAGCAGCTCCTCAGGAAAGAACTATGGCTACACCTTC
TRBV7-3	NA	NA	TRBJ2-3	CASSVRVKGTRYF	TGTGCCAGCAGTGTGCGGGTTAAGGGTACACGGTATTTT
TRBV27	NA	NA	TRBJ1-1	CASSLSPDHNTEAFF	TGTGCCAGCAGTTTATCCCCGGACCATAACACTGAAGCTTTCTTT
TRBV6-1	NA	few	TRBJ1-3	CASTQGTGNTIYF	TGTGCCAGCACACAGGGAACTGGAAACACCATATATTTT
TRBV6-4	TRBD2	NA	TRBJ2-1	CASSDSPPGGARNEQFF	TGTGCCAGCAGTGATTCCCCTCCGGGGGGGGCCAGGAATGAGCAGTTCTTC
TRBV9	NA	NA	TRBJ2-1	CASSVGVGDDNEQFF	TGTGCCAGCAGCGTAGGTGTCGGGGACGACAATGAGCAGTTCTTC
TRBV4-3	NA	NA	TRBJ2-3	CASSQDLRGAATDTQYF	TGCGCCAGCAGCCAAGATCTGAGAGGGGCCGCCACAGATACGCAGTATTTT
TRBV27	NA	NA	TRBJ1-1	CASSLGPNTEAFF	TGTGCCAGCAGCCTTGGACCGAACACTGAAGCTTTCTTT
TRBV7-2	TRBD2	NA	TRBJ2-7	CASRTEGLGFDEQYF	TGTGCCAGCCGCACTGAAGGACTAGGATTCGACGAGCAGTACTTC
TRBV11-2	NA	NA	TRBJ2-2	CASSSIAEGRRELFF	TGTGCCAGCAGCTCCATAGCGGAAGGGCGGCGGGAGCTGTTTTTT
TRBV7-9	NA	NA	TRBJ2-7	CASTKGKGAMLRGEYEQYF	TGTGCCAGCACCAAAGGGAAGGGGGCGATGCTCCGGGGGGAGTACGAGCAGTACTTC
TRBV12-5	NA	NA	TRBJ2-3	CASASRGDTQYF	TGTGCTAGTGCTAGCCGGGGGGATACGCAGTATTTT
TRBV7-9	TRBD2	NA	TRBJ2-1	CASSSGLADYNEQFF	TGTGCCAGCAGTTCGGGACTAGCGGATTACAATGAGCAGTTCTTC
TRBV9	NA	NA	TRBJ2-3	CASSPPTDTQYF	TGTGCCAGCAGCCCGCCCACAGATACGCAGTATTTT
TRBV9	NA	NA	TRBJ1-1	CASSGMNTEAFF	TGTGCCAGTTCAGGTATGAACACTGAAGCTTTCTTT
TRBV6-1	TRBD1	NA	TRBJ1-2	CASRTQGDGGYTF	TGTGCCAGCAGAACACAGGGGGATGGTGGCTACACCTTC
TRBV14	NA	NA	TRBJ1-5	CASSQDLTGRGNQPQHF	TGTGCCAGCAGCCAAGATCTGACAGGCAGGGGCAATCAGCCCCAGCATTTT
TRBV7-2	NA	NA	TRBJ2-2	CASSLRAGADTGELFF	TGTGCCAGCAGCTTAAGGGCCGGGGCGGACACCGGGGAGCTGTTTTTT
TRBV6-5	TRBD1	NA	TRBJ1-5	CASSRGSSSNQPQHF	TGTGCCAGCAGCAGGGGGTCGTCGAGCAATCAGCCCCAGCATTTT
TRBV27	NA	NA	TRBJ2-2	CASSASRNTGELFF	TGTGCCAGCAGTGCCTCCAGGAACACCGGGGAGCTGTTTTTT
TRBV6-6	NA	NA	TRBJ1-2	CASSDRGRDIDGYTF	TGTGCCAGCAGTGACCGAGGACGGGACATCGATGGCTACACCTTC
TRBV7-2	NA	NA	TRBJ2-5	CASSLSFWSLQTQYF	TGTGCCAGCAGCTTAAGTTTCTGGAGCCTACAGACCCAGTACTTC
TRBV30	NA	NA	TRBJ1-6	CALGLGVNSPLHF	TGTGCCCTTGGTCTCGGAGTGAATTCACCCCTCCACTTT
TRBV7-8	TRBD2	NA	TRBJ2-1	CASSLGLAINEQFF	TGTGCCAGCAGCTTAGGACTAGCGATTAATGAGCAGTTCTTC
TRBV6-1	NA	NA	TRBJ2-7	CASSDKRTPNYEQYF	TGTGCCAGCAGTGATAAGAGGACGCCTAACTACGAGCAGTACTTC
TRBV5-4	NA	NA	TRBJ2-7	CASSLADYEQYF	TGTGCCAGCAGCTTGGCCGACTACGAGCAGTACTTC
TRBV29-1	NA	NA	TRBJ2-3	CSVLLGLHRTDTQYF	TGCAGCGTCCTCCTCGGACTACATCGCACAGATACGCAGTATTTT
TRBV11-3	TRBD1	NA	TRBJ2-1	CASSYRDSPYNEQFF	TGTGCCAGCAGCTACCGGGACAGCCCCTACAATGAGCAGTTCTTC
TRBV29-1	NA	NA	TRBJ2-5	CSVWLGQETQYF	TGCAGCGTGTGGTTGGGCCAAGAGACCCAGTACTTC
TRBV15	NA	NA	TRBJ2-7	CATSREHGQWGEQYF	TGTGCCACCAGCAGAGAGCACGGACAGTGGGGGGAGCAGTACTTC
TRBV4-1	NA	NA	TRBJ2-1	CASSQRSADWEGGYEQFF	TGCGCCAGCAGCCAGAGGAGTGCGGACTGGGAAGGGGGGTATGAGCAGTTCTTC
TRBV5-6	NA	NA	TRBJ2-5	CASSYRVPRGETQYF	TGTGCCAGCAGCTACCGGGTCCCGAGAGGAGAGACCCAGTACTTC
TRBV4-1	TRBD1	NA	TRBJ2-2	CASSQDPGTGATGELFF	TGCGCCAGCAGCCAAGATCCCGGGACAGGGGCCACCGGGGAGCTGTTTTTT
TRBV19	NA	NA	TRBJ1-1	CASRTVNTEAFF	TGTGCCAGTAGGACAGTGAACACTGAAGCTTTCTTT
TRBV7-2	NA	NA	TRBJ2-3	CASSLERPDTQYF	TGTGCCAGCAGCTTAGAACGACCAGATACGCAGTATTTT
TRBV14	NA	NA	TRBJ2-5	CASSQLDSSFKTQYF	TGTGCCAGCAGCCAGTTGGACAGTTCATTCAAGACCCAGTACTTC
TRBV7-2	NA	NA	TRBJ2-7	CASSQYRDEQYF	TGTGCCAGCAGCCAATACAGGGACGAGCAGTACTTC
TRBV7-9	TRBD2	NA	TRBJ2-2	CASSNTLTSGSNTGELFF	TGTGCCAGCAGCAACACCCTGACTAGCGGCAGTAACACCGGGGAGCTGTTTTTT
TRBV6-1	NA	once	TRBJ1-1	CASSARTVGNTEAFF	TGTGCCAGCAGTGCGAGGACAGTGGGCAACACTGAAGCTTTCTTT
TRBV27	TRBD1	NA	TRBJ2-2	CASSLEDRGVTGELFF	TGTGCCAGCAGTTTAGAGGACAGGGGGGTCACCGGGGAGCTGTTTTTT
TRBV12-5	NA	NA	TRBJ2-5	CASGPQNQETQYF	TGTGCTAGTGGTCCTCAGAACCAAGAGACCCAGTACTTC
TRBV21-1	NA	NA	TRBJ2-2	CASSPRWGTPDTGELFF	TGTGCCAGCAGCCCCCGCTGGGGGACACCCGACACCGGGGAGCTGTTTTTT
TRBV10-3	TRBD1	NA	TRBJ1-5	CATKTGAGNQPQHF	TGTGCCACCAAGACAGGGGCGGGCAATCAGCCCCAGCATTTT
TRBV18	TRBD1	NA	TRBJ1-4	CASSPTGSNEKLFF	TGTGCCAGCTCACCGACAGGGAGTAATGAAAAACTGTTTTTT
TRBV5-1	TRBD2	NA	TRBJ2-2	CASSPGLAGGYTGELFF	TGCGCCAGCAGCCCAGGACTAGCGGGGGGTTACACCGGGGAGCTGTTTTTT
TRBV18	TRBD2	NA	TRBJ2-3	CASSPSGGTGRAPDTQYF	TGTGCCAGCTCACCCAGCGGGGGGACCGGCCGGGCCCCAGATACGCAGTATTTT
TRBV6-6	TRBD1	once	TRBJ1-5	CASIVPGQGHNQPQHF	TGTGCCAGCATCGTACCGGGACAGGGACACAATCAGCCCCAGCATTTT
TRBV6-5	NA	NA	TRBJ2-3	CASSFSHTDTQYF	TGTGCCAGCAGTTTTTCGCACACAGATACGCAGTATTTT
TRBV19	TRBD2	NA	TRBJ2-2	CASLDGRSGTGELFF	TGTGCCAGCTTGGACGGGAGGTCCGGCACCGGGGAGCTGTTTTTT
TRBV27	NA	NA	TRBJ1-5	CASSSAGPQHF	TGTGCCAGCAGCTCGGCGGGACCCCAGCATTTT
TRBV5-4	NA	NA	TRBJ1-1	CASSLVGTEAFF	TGTGCCAGCAGCTTGGTGGGCACTGAAGCTTTCTTT
TRBV7-8	NA	NA	TRBJ1-4	CASSLALGTANEKLFF	TGTGCCAGCAGCTTAGCTTTAGGGACGGCTAATGAAAAACTGTTTTTT
TRBV7-9	NA	NA	TRBJ1-2	CASSLGPRDRRNYGYTF	TGTGCCAGCAGCTTAGGGCCCCGAGACAGACGTAACTATGGCTACACCTTC
TRBV6-5	NA	NA	TRBJ1-5	CASRPQGPHQPQHF	TGTGCCAGCAGGCCCCAGGGGCCCCATCAGCCCCAGCATTTT
TRBV18	TRBD1	NA	TRBJ2-3	CASSPVGGSTDTQYF	TGTGCCAGCTCACCTGTAGGGGGCAGCACAGATACGCAGTATTTT